This TCR beta chain originates from a study of T cell responses to AZD1222 COVID-19 vaccine. Findings and limits, study-wide: Most donors were white British, females outnumbered males, and clonal diversity was possibly underestimated. The CD4 TCRs associated with vaccination extended across spike and predominated at 160-218 and 743-854.

Using immunoSEQ multiplex PCR, the repertoire was profiled, and TCRdb retains in-frame clones only, with some absent. The repertoire includes about 82,000 clones, approximately 90% of them detected once, and around 5.2% sits in the top ten. Germline values: CDR1 LGHDT, CDR2 YNNKEL (reference sequence). V lost 0 bases and J 2 bases, leaving 9 bases between the germline ends. The CDR3 consists of 15 residues. As concerns this clone: Its target is not known.

The genes are TRBV3-1 (or the pseudogene TRBV3-2) and TRBJ2-3, with a weak D call TRBD2 (6 bases). The source is an adult in good health. The source material was peripheral blood, sampled on day 0 of AZD1222 vaccination. The CDR3: CASSQDGGLTDTQYF. The CDR3 DNA sequence: TGTGCCAGCAGCCAAGATGGGGGACTCACAGATACGCAGTATTTT.